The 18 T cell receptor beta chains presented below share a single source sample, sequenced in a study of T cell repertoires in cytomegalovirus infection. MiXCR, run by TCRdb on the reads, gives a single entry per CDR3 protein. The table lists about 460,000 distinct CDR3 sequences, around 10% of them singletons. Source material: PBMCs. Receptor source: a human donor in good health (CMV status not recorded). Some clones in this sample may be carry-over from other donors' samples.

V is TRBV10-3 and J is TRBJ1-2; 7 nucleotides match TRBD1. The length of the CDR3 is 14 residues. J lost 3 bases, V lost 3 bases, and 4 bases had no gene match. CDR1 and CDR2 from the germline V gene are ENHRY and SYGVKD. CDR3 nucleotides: TGTGCCATCAGTGAAGGAGGGGGCCACTATGGCTACACCTTC. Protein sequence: CAISEGGGHYGYTF.

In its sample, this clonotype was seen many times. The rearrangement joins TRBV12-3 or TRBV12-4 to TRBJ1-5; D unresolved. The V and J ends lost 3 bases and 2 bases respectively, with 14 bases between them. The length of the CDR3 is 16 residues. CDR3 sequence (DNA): TGTGCCAGCAGTTTTTCGCCTTCCGGGGGCAATCAGCCCCAGCATTTT. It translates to CASSFSPSGGNQPQHF.

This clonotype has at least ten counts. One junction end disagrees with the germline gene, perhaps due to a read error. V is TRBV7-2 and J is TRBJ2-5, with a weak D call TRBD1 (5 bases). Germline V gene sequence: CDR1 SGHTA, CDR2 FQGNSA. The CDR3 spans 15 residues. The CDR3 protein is CASTPREHPREAQYF. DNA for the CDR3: TGTGCCAGTACCCCCAGGGAACACCCAAGAGAGGCCCAGTACTTC. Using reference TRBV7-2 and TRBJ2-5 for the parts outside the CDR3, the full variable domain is GAGVSQSPSNKVTEKGKDVELRCDPISGHTALYWYRQSLGQGLEFLIYFQGNSAPDKSGLPSDRFSAERTGGSVSTLTIQRTQQEDSAVYLCASTPREHPREAQYFGPGTRLLVL.

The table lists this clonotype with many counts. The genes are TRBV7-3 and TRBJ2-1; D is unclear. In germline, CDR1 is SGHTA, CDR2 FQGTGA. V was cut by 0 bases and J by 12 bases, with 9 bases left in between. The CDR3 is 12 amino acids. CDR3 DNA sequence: TGTGCCAGCAGCTTAACTCGCGGATCGCAGTTCTTC. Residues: CASSLTRGSQFF.

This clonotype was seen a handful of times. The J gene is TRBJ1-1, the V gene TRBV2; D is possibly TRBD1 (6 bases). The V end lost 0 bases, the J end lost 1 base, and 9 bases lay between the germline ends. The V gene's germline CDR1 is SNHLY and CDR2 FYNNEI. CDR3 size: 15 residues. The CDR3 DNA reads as TGTGCCAGCAGTGAAGCGTGGACAGCGAACACTGAAGCTTTCTTT. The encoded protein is CASSEAWTANTEAFF.

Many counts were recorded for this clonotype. DNA of the CDR3: TGTGCCAGCAGCCCAAGGGCGACAGGGGGCGCTCGGAACACTGAAGCTTTCTTT. As protein: CASSPRATGGARNTEAFF. The chain carries TRBV7-2 and TRBJ1-1; TRBD1 matches at 10 bases. The CDR3 consists of 18 residues. In germline, CDR1 is SGHTA, CDR2 FQGNSA. The trim removed 5 bases at V and 1 base at J, leaving 13 bases unmatched.

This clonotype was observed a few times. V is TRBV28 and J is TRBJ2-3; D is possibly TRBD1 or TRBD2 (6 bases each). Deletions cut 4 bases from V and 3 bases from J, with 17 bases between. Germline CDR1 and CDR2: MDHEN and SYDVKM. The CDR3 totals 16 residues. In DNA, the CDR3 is TGTGCCAGCAGTTGGGTGAAGGGGGACTTGACAGATACGCAGTATTTT. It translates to CASSWVKGDLTDTQYF.

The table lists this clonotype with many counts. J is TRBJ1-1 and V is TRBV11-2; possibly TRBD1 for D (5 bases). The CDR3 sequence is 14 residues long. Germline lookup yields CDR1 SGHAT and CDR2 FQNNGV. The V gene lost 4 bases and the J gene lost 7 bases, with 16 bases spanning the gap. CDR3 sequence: CASSSGLFQGEAFF. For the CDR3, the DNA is TGTGCCAGCAGCTCGGGCCTTTTTCAGGGTGAAGCTTTCTTT.

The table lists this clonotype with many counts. The CDR3 sequence is CSVRREMNTEAFF. The CDR3 bases are TGCAGCGTGCGACGGGAAATGAACACTGAAGCTTTCTTT. The chain combines TRBV29-1 with TRBJ1-1, with D unclear. Germline CDR1 and CDR2: SQVTM and ANQGSEA. With 6 bases removed from V and 0 bases from J, the gap between germline ends came to 11 bases. CDR3 length: 13 residues.

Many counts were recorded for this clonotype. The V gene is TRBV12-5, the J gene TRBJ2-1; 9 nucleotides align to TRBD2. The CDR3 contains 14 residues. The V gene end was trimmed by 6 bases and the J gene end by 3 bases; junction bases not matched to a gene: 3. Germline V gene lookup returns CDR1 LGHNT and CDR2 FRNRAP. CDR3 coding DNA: TGTGCTAGTGGGCCAGCGGGAGGCTACAATGAGCAGTTCTTC. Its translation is CASGPAGGYNEQFF.

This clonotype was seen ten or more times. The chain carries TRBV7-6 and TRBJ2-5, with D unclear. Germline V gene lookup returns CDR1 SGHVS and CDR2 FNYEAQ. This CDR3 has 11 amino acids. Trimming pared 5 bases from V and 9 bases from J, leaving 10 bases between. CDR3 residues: CASSPGVAQYF. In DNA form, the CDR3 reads TGTGCCAGCAGCCCCGGTGTGGCCCAGTACTTC.

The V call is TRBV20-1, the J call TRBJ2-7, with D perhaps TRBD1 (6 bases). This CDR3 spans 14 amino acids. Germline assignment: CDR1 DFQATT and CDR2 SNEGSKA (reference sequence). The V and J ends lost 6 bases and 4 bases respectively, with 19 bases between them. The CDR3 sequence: CSALQGRIEYEQYF. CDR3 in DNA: TGCAGTGCGTTACAGGGCCGAATCGAATACGAGCAGTACTTC.

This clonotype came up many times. This chain's CDR3 is CATSPVNQPQHF. The CDR3 DNA reads TGTGCCACCAGTCCAGTCAATCAGCCCCAGCATTTT. The chain is built from TRBV15 and TRBJ1-5; no clear D. Germline V gene lookup returns CDR1 LNHNV and CDR2 YYDKDF (reference sequence). Trimming took off 6 bases at V and 3 bases at J, with 6 bases between the two ends. The CDR3 sequence is 12 residues long. Full variable domain (remainder filled in from reference TRBV15 and TRBJ1-5): DAMVIQNPRYQVTQFGKPVTLSCSQTLNHNVMYWYQQKSSQAPKLLFHYYDKDFNNEADTPDNFQSRRPNTSFCFLDIRSPGLGDTAMYLCATSPVNQPQHFGDGTRLSIL.

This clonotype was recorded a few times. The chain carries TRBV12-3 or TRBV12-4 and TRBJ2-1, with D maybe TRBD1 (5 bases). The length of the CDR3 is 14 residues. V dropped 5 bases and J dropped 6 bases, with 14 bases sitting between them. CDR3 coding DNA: TGTGCCAGCAGTCAAACCTTAAGGGGCAATGAGCAGTTCTTC. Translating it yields CASSQTLRGNEQFF.

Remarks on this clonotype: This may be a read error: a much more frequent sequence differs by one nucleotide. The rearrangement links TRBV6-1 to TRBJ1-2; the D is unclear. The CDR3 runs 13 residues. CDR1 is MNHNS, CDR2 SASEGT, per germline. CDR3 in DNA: TGTGCCAGCAGTGAAGCTACTAACTATAGCTACACCTTC. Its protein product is CASSEATNYSYTF.

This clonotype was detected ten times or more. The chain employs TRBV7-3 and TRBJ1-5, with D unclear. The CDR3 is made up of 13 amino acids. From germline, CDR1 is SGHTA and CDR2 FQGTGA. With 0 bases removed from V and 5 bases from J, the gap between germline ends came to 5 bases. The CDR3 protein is CASSLTNDQPQHF. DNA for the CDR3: TGTGCCAGCAGCTTAACGAACGATCAGCCCCAGCATTTT.

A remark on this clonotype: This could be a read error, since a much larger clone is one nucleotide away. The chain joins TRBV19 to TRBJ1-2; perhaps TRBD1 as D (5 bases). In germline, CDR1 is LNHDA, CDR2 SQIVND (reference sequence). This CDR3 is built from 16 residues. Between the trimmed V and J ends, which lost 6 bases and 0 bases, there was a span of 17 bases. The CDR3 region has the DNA TGTGCCAGTAGACCGGACAACCTCGTCGCTAACTATGGCTACACCTTC. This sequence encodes CASRPDNLVANYGYTF.

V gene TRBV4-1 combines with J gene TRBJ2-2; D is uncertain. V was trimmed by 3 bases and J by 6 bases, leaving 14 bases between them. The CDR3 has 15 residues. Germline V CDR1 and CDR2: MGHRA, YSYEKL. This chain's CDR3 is CASSQMPGFSGELFF. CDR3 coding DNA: TGCGCCAGCAGCCAGATGCCCGGATTCTCCGGGGAGCTGTTTTTT.